Each of the 8 T cell receptor beta chains below was sequenced from the same sample in a study of response to subunit inactivated influenza vaccine. TCRdb itself ran the RT-PCR reads through MiXCR, one entry per CDR3 protein. Among some 640,000 distinct CDR3 sequences, more than 11% were seen once, and the ten largest hold 6.5% to 8.5%. This material consisted of PBMCs from blood, taken roughly 15 days before vaccination. These TCRs come from a man over 45 who received an inactivated influenza vaccine.

The chain couples TRBV10-2 to TRBJ2-5, with 7 bases lining up with TRBD1. This CDR3 has 15 amino acids. Trimming removed 2 bases from V and 5 bases from J; junction bases left unmatched: 8. Germline lookup yields CDR1 WSHSY and CDR2 SAAADI. The CDR3 region has the DNA TGCGCCAGCAGTGAGGTAGGGGGCGCAACGGAGACCCAGTACTTC. This codes for CASSEVGGATETQYF.

This chain links TRBV5-1 with TRBJ2-1; TRBD2 agrees at 7 bases. The V segment lost 0 bases and the J segment 7 bases; nucleotides outside the gene matches: 7. Germline assignment: CDR1 SGHRS and CDR2 YFSETQ. This CDR3 has 15 residues. The CDR3 bases are TGCGCCAGCAGCTTGGCTTGGGCGGGAGCAAATGAGCAGTTCTTC. Translation gives CASSLAWAGANEQFF. The variable domain in full, completed from reference TRBV5-1 and TRBJ2-1, reads KAGVTQTPRYLIKTRGQQVTLSCSPISGHRSVSWYQQTPGQGLQFLFEYFSETQRNKGNFPGRFSGRQFSNSRSEMNVSTLELGDSALYLCASSLAWAGANEQFFGPGTRLTVL.

This clonotype was seen a few times. This chain uses TRBV24-1 with TRBJ2-4; D is ambiguous. The CDR3 contains 14 residues. CDR1 and CDR2 (germline): KGHDR, SFDVKD. The V end was cut by 7 bases, the J end by 1 base, with 10 bases between. The CDR3: CATSSTRAKNIQYF. CDR3 nucleotides: TGTGCCACCAGCTCGACAAGGGCCAAAAACATTCAGTACTTC.

This clonotype was seen only a few times. The chain employs TRBV19 and TRBJ1-5, with D maybe TRBD1 (5 bases). CDR3 length equals 15 residues. The V end was cut by 6 bases, the J end by 2 bases, with 14 bases between. Germline V gene lookup returns CDR1 LNHDA and CDR2 SQIVND (reference sequence). The CDR3 nucleotides read TGTGCCAGTAGGGTTACGGGGGGTGGCAATCAGCCCCAGCATTTT. Translating gives CASRVTGGGNQPQHF.

This chain links TRBV7-2 with TRBJ1-2; D remains ambiguous. Germline assignment: CDR1 SGHTA and CDR2 FQGNSA. The CDR3 runs to 15 residues. The V end lost 5 bases, the J end lost 0 bases, and 13 bases lay between the germline ends. The CDR3 DNA reads TGTGCCAGCAGCCCTCGGGCCGCTACTAACTATGGCTACACCTTC. As protein: CASSPRAATNYGYTF.

In this sample, this clonotype turned up a few times. This CDR3 reads CSPAPRGGEKLFF. The CDR3, as DNA: TGCAGCCCGGCCCCCAGGGGAGGTGAAAAACTGTTTTTT. The rearrangement uses TRBV29-1 and TRBJ1-4; a possible D gene is TRBD1 (6 bases). Germline V gene data show CDR1 as SQVTM and CDR2 as ANQGSEA. V dropped 8 bases and J dropped 7 bases, with 17 bases sitting between them. This CDR3 comprises 13 residues.

This clonotype was observed a few times. J is TRBJ2-3 and V is TRBV29-1, with D unresolved. Germline CDR1 reads SQVTM; CDR2 reads ANQGSEA. CDR3 length: 12 amino acids. V lost 6 bases to trimming and J lost 5 bases, with 12 bases between them. This CDR3 is CSVDGGVDTQYF. The CDR3 DNA is TGCAGCGTCGATGGCGGTGTAGATACGCAGTATTTT.

V usage is TRBV3-1 and J usage is TRBJ1-2, with D possibly matching TRBD1 (5 bases). The CDR3 is 19 amino acids. With 0 bases removed from V and 0 bases from J, the gap between germline ends came to 20 bases. Germline V gives CDR1 LGHDT, CDR2 YNNKEL (reference sequence). CDR3 in amino acids: CASSQDLFFVRGANYGYTF. CDR3 coding DNA: TGTGCCAGCAGCCAAGATCTCTTTTTTGTGAGGGGAGCTAACTATGGCTACACCTTC.